A selection of T cell receptor beta chains follows, all from one sample in a study of blood T cell repertoires in COVID-19. Clones were sequenced by immunoSEQ multiplex PCR, and TCRdb holds only the in-frame ones, with some missing. Of roughly 35,000 clones listed, roughly three quarters are singletons. The specimen sequenced was peripheral blood. These TCRs come from a man between 65 and 85 years old with acute or convalescent COVID-19. Each CDR3 is given with its conserved first and last residue. Each record gives: clone size, D gene, J gene, V gene, CDR3 protein, CDR3 DNA. D genes are given only for firm matches. Where a row states a size, it is once, few, many or the class of an expanded clone; other rows omit it.

NA,NA,TRBJ1-1,TRBV7-9,CASSLVRGQGTEAFF,TGTGCCAGCAGCCTCGTGAGAGGGCAAGGTACTGAAGCTTTCTTT
NA,NA,TRBJ1-5,TRBV10-2,CASSDRGGSGQPQHF,TGCGCCAGCAGTGACAGGGGAGGGAGCGGTCAGCCCCAGCATTTT
NA,NA,TRBJ1-5,TRBV18,CASSPQAGTSLTYSNQPQHF,TGTGCCAGCTCACCGCAGGCCGGGACATCTCTTACCTATAGCAATCAGCCCCAGCATTTT
NA,TRBD1,TRBJ2-7,TRBV7-9,CASSLAAGTGHYEQYF,TGTGCCAGCAGCTTAGCTGCCGGGACAGGCCACTACGAGCAGTACTTC
few,NA,TRBJ1-2,TRBV30,CAYSDSDYGYTF,TGTGCCTACTCGGACAGCGACTATGGCTACACCTTC
NA,NA,TRBJ1-1,TRBV4-3,CASSPLDGAGTEAFF,TGCGCCAGCAGCCCTCTCGATGGGGCAGGAACTGAAGCTTTCTTT
NA,TRBD1,TRBJ2-2,TRBV18,CASSSEQGAGTGELFF,TGTGCCAGCTCATCAGAACAGGGGGCTGGCACCGGGGAGCTGTTTTTT
NA,TRBD2,TRBJ2-1,TRBV9,CASSVGTSSSYNEQFF,TGTGCCAGCAGCGTAGGGACTAGCAGCTCCTACAATGAGCAGTTCTTC
NA,NA,TRBJ1-2,TRBV19,CASTERARGYTF,TGTGCCAGTACAGAGAGAGCGCGGGGCTACACCTTC
NA,TRBD1,TRBJ1-3,TRBV11-3,CASSQGAGNTIYF,TGTGCCAGCAGCCAGGGGGCTGGAAACACCATATATTTT
NA,NA,TRBJ2-3,TRBV21-1,CASSKETSAYTTDTQYF,TGTGCCAGCAGCAAAGAGACTAGCGCCTACACCACAGATACGCAGTATTTT
NA,NA,TRBJ2-7,TRBV6-5,CASSPREREQYF,TGTGCCAGCAGCCCCAGGGAACGCGAGCAGTACTTC
NA,NA,TRBJ2-1,TRBV20-1,CSASGQGSYNEQFF,TGCAGTGCTAGTGGGCAGGGCTCCTACAATGAGCAGTTCTTC
NA,NA,TRBJ2-7,TRBV5-1,CASSLGGVGYEQYF,TGCGCCAGCAGCTTGGGGGGAGTAGGCTACGAGCAGTACTTC
NA,NA,TRBJ1-3,TRBV30,CAWSSAHGGNTIYF,TGTGCCTGGAGTAGCGCCCACGGTGGAAACACCATATATTTT
few,NA,TRBJ2-7,TRBV20-1,CSAMPAYEQYF,TGCAGTGCTATGCCGGCCTACGAGCAGTACTTC
NA,TRBD1,TRBJ2-7,TRBV6-5,CASLRTGGTYEQYF,TGTGCCAGCCTAAGGACAGGGGGGACCTACGAGCAGTACTTC
NA,NA,TRBJ2-7,TRBV20-1,CSASARAAYEQYF,TGCAGTGCTAGTGCCAGGGCGGCCTACGAGCAGTACTTC
NA,TRBD1,TRBJ1-2,TRBV30,CAWSVQGQGASGGYTF,TGTGCCTGGAGTGTCCAAGGACAGGGGGCGAGTGGTGGCTACACCTTC
few,TRBD1,TRBJ1-2,TRBV19,CASSIVDRGDYGYTF,TGTGCCAGTAGTATCGTAGACAGGGGAGACTATGGCTACACCTTC